The 19 T cell receptor beta chains reported below all come from one sample, sequenced in a study of blood T cell repertoires in COVID-19. Measured with immunoSEQ multiplex PCR; TCRdb has only the in-frame clones, and not every one. Counted here are roughly 250,000 clones, about 90% occurring once; the ten biggest clones make up around 6.9%. Sequences were obtained from peripheral blood. These receptors were collected from a man aged 55-75 years who had recovered from COVID-19.

The rearrangement links TRBV10-1 to TRBJ2-3, with 11 bases lining up with TRBD2. The CDR3 sequence is 17 residues long. Germline V gene sequence: CDR1 WNHNN, CDR2 SYGVQD (reference sequence). V dropped 8 bases and J dropped 2; count of bases not matched to a gene: 12. The CDR3 coding sequence is TGCGCCAGCCTTATAACCGGACTAGCGGGTAACACAGATACGCAGTATTTT. Amino acids: CASLITGLAGNTDTQYF.

The chain employs TRBV5-1 and TRBJ2-5, with 9 bases fitting TRBD2. CDR3 length: 16 amino acids. J was trimmed by 2 bases and V by 0 bases; bases with no gene match: 5. Germline V gene sequence: CDR1 SGHRS, CDR2 YFSETQ. CDR3 in DNA: TGCGCCAGCAGCTTGGGGTCGCGGGGGGGTCAAGAGACCCAGTACTTC. Protein product: CASSLGSRGGQETQYF.

V and J are TRBV5-1 and TRBJ2-2; 7 bases fit TRBD2. CDR3 length: 15 residues. The germline CDR1 and CDR2 sequences are SGHRS and YFSETQ. Trimming at V came to 1 base and at J to 6 bases, leaving 6 bases not matched to a gene. CDR3: CASSLTAGNSGELFF. In DNA form, the CDR3 reads TGCGCCAGCAGCTTGACAGCGGGGAATTCCGGGGAGCTGTTTTTT.

V usage is TRBV29-1 and J usage is TRBJ1-4, with D tentatively TRBD1 (6 bases). Germline V gives CDR1 SQVTM, CDR2 ANQGSEA. The CDR3 contains 14 residues. V shed 4 bases and J shed 4 bases, with 13 bases lying between them. CDR3 amino acids: CSVVPGHGNEKLFF. DNA for the CDR3: TGCAGCGTTGTCCCGGGACACGGTAATGAAAAACTGTTTTTT.

The V gene is TRBV19, the J gene TRBJ1-5, with D maybe TRBD1 (6 bases). CDR1 LNHDA and CDR2 SQIVND come from the germline V gene (reference sequence). The CDR3 consists of 12 residues. Trimming pared 7 bases from V and 4 bases from J, leaving 8 bases between. The CDR3 sequence is CASKQGNQPQHF. The CDR3, as DNA: TGTGCCAGTAAACAGGGAAATCAGCCCCAGCATTTT.

The rearrangement joins TRBV7-2 to TRBJ2-1; 8 nucleotides agree with TRBD1. V was pared by 5 bases and J by 2 bases, with 5 bases of the junction left unmatched. The CDR3 totals 15 residues. CDR1 and CDR2 (germline): SGHTA, FQGNSA. The CDR3 is CASSLGQVAYNEQFF. The DNA of the CDR3 is TGTGCCAGCAGCCTGGGACAGGTGGCCTACAATGAGCAGTTCTTC.

The chain combines TRBV30 with TRBJ1-2; D is unresolved. Trimming shortened V by 8 bases and J by 6 bases, and 25 bases separated the two germline ends. This CDR3 has 15 amino acids. From germline, CDR1 is GTSNPN and CDR2 SVGIG (reference sequence). CDR3 residues: CADFLTPASLNGYTF. Here the CDR3 DNA reads TGTGCCGACTTCCTGACCCCAGCGAGCCTGAATGGCTACACCTTC.

V gene TRBV7-8 combines with J gene TRBJ1-2; D remains ambiguous. V was clipped by 2 bases and J by 5 bases, with 12 bases between them. Germline CDR1 and CDR2: SGHVS and FQNEAQ. The CDR3 is 14 amino acids. CDR3 sequence: CASSLSGRIYGYTF. In DNA, the CDR3 is TGTGCCAGCAGCTTATCAGGCAGGATATATGGCTACACCTTC.

The chain is built from TRBV7-9 and TRBJ1-5; D not resolved. The CDR3 loop spans 13 amino acids. CDR1 and CDR2 (germline): SEHNR, FQNEAQ (reference sequence). V was clipped by 3 bases and J by 7 bases, with 10 bases between them. The CDR3 coding sequence is TGTGCCAGCAGCTTGGCGACAACCCAGCCCCAGCATTTT. Its protein product is CASSLATTQPQHF.

The gene calls are TRBV6-5 and TRBJ1-2; weak D call: TRBD1 (6 bases). Trimming took 7 bases from V and 6 from J, leaving 18 bases between them. Germline CDR1 is MNHEY and CDR2 is SVGAGI. The CDR3 covers 14 residues. CDR3 sequence: CASIDSGGRDGYTF. CDR3 DNA sequence: TGTGCCAGCATCGACTCGGGGGGGCGAGATGGCTACACCTTC.

The count of this clone is one. The rearrangement links TRBV10-2 to TRBJ2-2; D is ambiguous. This CDR3 is 12 amino acids long. V was clipped by 8 bases and J by 2 bases, with 6 bases between them. CDR1 and CDR2 (germline): WSHSY, SAAADI. This CDR3 reads CASELNTGELFF. The DNA of the CDR3 is TGCGCCAGCGAACTCAACACCGGGGAGCTGTTTTTT.

The chain carries TRBV12-5 and TRBJ1-3; perhaps TRBD1 as D (5 bases). The CDR3 contains 14 residues. V was pared by 11 bases and J by 4 bases, with 18 bases between. CDR1 and CDR2 from the germline V gene are LGHNT and FRNRAP. For the CDR3, the DNA is TGTGCTGGCTCGGACATTAACACCGGAAACACCATATATTTT. Translating it yields CAGSDINTGNTIYF.

This clone was seen a single time. The chain employs TRBV6-2 or TRBV6-3 and TRBJ2-1; TRBD1 agrees at 7 bases. The ends lost 6 bases at V and 4 bases at J; junction bases unmatched: 12. Germline V gene data show CDR1 as MNHEY and CDR2 as SVGEGT. This CDR3 comprises 16 residues. CDR3 DNA: TGTGCCAGCAGCCGACTGTCCGGGACAGCGTACAATGAGCAGTTCTTC. Protein: CASSRLSGTAYNEQFF.

This sequence joins TRBV18 and TRBJ2-7; tentative D call: TRBD2 (6 bases). The CDR3 contains 15 residues. V dropped 0 bases and J dropped 3 bases, with 12 bases sitting between them. The V gene's germline CDR1 is KGHSH and CDR2 LQKENI. CDR3 in amino acids: CASSPPGLGIYEQYF. The CDR3 nucleotides read TGTGCCAGCTCACCACCGGGACTCGGTATCTACGAGCAGTACTTC.

The chain joins TRBV5-1 to TRBJ2-3; 10 bases are shared with TRBD1. With V trimmed by 3 bases and J by 5 bases, 9 bases remained unmatched. CDR3 length: 16 amino acids. The germline CDR1 and CDR2 sequences are SGHRS and YFSETQ. The CDR3 spells CASSSTGTGVVDTQYF. CDR3 coding DNA: TGCGCCAGCAGCTCAACCGGGACAGGGGTAGTAGATACGCAGTATTTT.

The chain uses TRBV12-3 or TRBV12-4 and TRBJ2-7, with TRBD1 as a possible D gene (5 bases). The CDR3 contains 13 residues. V gave up 5 bases and J gave up 8 bases, with 16 bases separating them. The CDR3 is CASSRQGFTKQYV. CDR3 DNA: TGTGCCAGCAGTAGGCAGGGATTTACGAAGCAGTACGTC.

This chain links TRBV5-1 with TRBJ2-7, with a weak D call TRBD1 (6 bases). The CDR3 spans 14 residues. The V gene's germline CDR1 is SGHRS and CDR2 YFSETQ. The V gene lost 4 bases and the J gene lost 4 bases, with 15 bases spanning the gap. CDR3 nucleotides: TGCGCCAGCAGCCCCGGGACACGGGCTTACGAGCAGTACTTC. It yields the protein CASSPGTRAYEQYF.

The chain is built from TRBV4-1 and TRBJ2-1; TRBD2 matches 8 bases. V trimming: 0 bases; J trimming: 3 bases; junction bases outside the gene matches: 4. The germline CDR1 and CDR2 sequences are MGHRA and YSYEKL. This CDR3 is 16 amino acids long. CDR3 coding DNA: TGCGCCAGCAGCCAAGAAACCGCGGGGGGCTACAATGAGCAGTTCTTC. It specifies CASSQETAGGYNEQFF.

CDR3 DNA: TGCAGCGTTCAGGGGAAAAATGGCTACGAGCAGTACTTC. Translating gives CSVQGKNGYEQYF. The chain recombines TRBV29-1 with TRBJ2-7; D might be TRBD1 (6 bases). Germline CDR1 is SQVTM and CDR2 is ANQGSEA. The length of the CDR3 is 13 residues. V was pared by 5 bases and J by 3 bases, with 14 bases between.